This TCR beta chain emerged from a study of Tregs in tolerant kidney transplant recipients. Study overall: Sorting of CD4+CD25+CD127- cells followed roughly 3-day belatacept mixed lymphocyte reactions, sometimes with roughly five-day graft donor restimulation.

Germline assignment: CDR1 LNHDA and CDR2 SQIVND (reference sequence). V was cut by 11 bases and J by 2 bases, with 10 bases left in between. The CDR3 loop spans 11 amino acids. Using immunoSEQ multiplex PCR, the repertoire was profiled, and TCRdb retains in-frame clones only, with some absent. The repertoire holds approximately 41,000 clones, 95% to 96% seen once, with around 0.4% in the top ten. Study findings and constraints: Activated donor B cell expansion appeared to reveal the most relevant donor-specific TCRbeta repertoire.

With respect to this clone: Its antigen is not identified.

This rearrangement joins TRBV19 to TRBJ2-7; possible D gene TRBD2, 7 bases. Sequenced input: Tregs from blood cultured with allogeneic cells. The origin of this receptor is a human donor in good health. CDR3 sequence: CAVGGPYEQYF. CDR3 in DNA: TGTGCCGTGGGGGGGCCCTACGAGCAGTACTTC.